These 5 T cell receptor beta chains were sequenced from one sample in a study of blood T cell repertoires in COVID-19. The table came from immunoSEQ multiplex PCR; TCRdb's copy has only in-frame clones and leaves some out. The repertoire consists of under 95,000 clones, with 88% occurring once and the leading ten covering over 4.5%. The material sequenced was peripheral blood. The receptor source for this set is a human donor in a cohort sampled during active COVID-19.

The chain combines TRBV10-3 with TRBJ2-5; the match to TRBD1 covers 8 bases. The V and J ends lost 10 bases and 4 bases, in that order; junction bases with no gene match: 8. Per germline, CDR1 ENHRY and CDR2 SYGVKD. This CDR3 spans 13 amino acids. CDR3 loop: CANGQGERETQYF. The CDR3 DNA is TGTGCCAATGGACAGGGAGAAAGAGAGACCCAGTACTTC.

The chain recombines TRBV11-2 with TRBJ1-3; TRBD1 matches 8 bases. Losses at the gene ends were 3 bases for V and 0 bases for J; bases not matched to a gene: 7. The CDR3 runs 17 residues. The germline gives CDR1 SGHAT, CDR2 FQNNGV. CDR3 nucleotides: TGTGCCAGCAGCTTTCTCCGACAGGGGCACTCTGGAAACACCATATATTTT. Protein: CASSFLRQGHSGNTIYF.

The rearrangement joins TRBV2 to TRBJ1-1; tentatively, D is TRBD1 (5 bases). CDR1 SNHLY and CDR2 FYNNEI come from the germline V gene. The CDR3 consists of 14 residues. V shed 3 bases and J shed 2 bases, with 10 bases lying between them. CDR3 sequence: CASSELGGNTEAFF. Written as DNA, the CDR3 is TGTGCCAGCAGTGAGTTGGGGGGAAACACTGAAGCTTTCTTT. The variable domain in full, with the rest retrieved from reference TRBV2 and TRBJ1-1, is EPEVTQTPSHQVTQMGQEVILRCVPISNHLYFYWYRQILGQKVEFLVSFYNNEISEKSEIFDDQFSVERPDGSNFTLKIRSTKLEDSAMYFCASSELGGNTEAFFGQGTRLTVV.

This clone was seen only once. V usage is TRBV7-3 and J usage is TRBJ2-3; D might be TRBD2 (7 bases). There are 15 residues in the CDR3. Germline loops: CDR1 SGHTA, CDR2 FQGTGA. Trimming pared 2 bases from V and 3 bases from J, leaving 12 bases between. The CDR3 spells CASSLEGGRTDTQYF. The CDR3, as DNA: TGTGCCAGCAGCTTAGAGGGGGGGAGGACAGATACGCAGTATTTT. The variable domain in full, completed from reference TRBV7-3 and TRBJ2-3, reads GAGVSQTPSNKVTEKGKYVELRCDPISGHTALYWYRQSLGQGPEFLIYFQGTGAADDSGLPNDRFFAVRPEGSVSTLKIQRTERGDSAVYLCASSLEGGRTDTQYFGPGTRLTVL.

The CDR3 protein is CASSEWTGGEGTEAFF. The CDR3 bases are TGTGCCAGCAGTGAATGGACAGGAGGTGAGGGCACTGAAGCTTTCTTT. V gene TRBV25-1 combines with J gene TRBJ1-1; 7 bases map to TRBD1. This CDR3 is 16 amino acids long. Looked up from germline, CDR1 is MGHDK and CDR2 is SYGVNS. Trimming cost V 1 base and J 4 bases; bases outside gene matches: 9.